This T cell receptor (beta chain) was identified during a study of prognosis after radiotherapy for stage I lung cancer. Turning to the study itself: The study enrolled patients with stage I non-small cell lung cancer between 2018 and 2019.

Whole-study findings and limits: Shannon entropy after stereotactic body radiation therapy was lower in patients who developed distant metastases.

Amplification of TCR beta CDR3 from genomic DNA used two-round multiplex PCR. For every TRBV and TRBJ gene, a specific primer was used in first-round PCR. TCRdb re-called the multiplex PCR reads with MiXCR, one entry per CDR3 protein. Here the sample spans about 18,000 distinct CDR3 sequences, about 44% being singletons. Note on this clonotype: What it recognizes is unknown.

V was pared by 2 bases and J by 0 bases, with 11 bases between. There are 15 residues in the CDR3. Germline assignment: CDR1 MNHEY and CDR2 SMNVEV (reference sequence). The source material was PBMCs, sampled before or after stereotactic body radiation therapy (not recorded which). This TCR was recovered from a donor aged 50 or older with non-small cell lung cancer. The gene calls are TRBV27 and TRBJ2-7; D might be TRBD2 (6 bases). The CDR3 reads CASSLRRASSYEQYF. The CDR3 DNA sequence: TGTGCCAGCAGTTTACGGAGGGCCAGCTCCTACGAGCAGTACTTC.